This T cell receptor beta chain was recorded in a study of T cell responses to AZD1222 COVID-19 vaccine. General observations from the study: Spike regions recognized by vaccine-associated CD4 TCRs spanned the protein, led by 160-218 and 743-854.

With regard to this clone: Its antigen is undetermined.

Sequencing was performed with immunoSEQ multiplex PCR; in TCRdb, only in-frame clones are kept and a portion is missing. This table holds approximately 100,000 clones, less than 95% found once. CDR1 is SGHRS and CDR2 is YFSETQ in the germline V gene. Germline trimming cut 7 bases from V and 2 bases from J; bases unmatched to any gene: 13. The CDR3 spans 16 residues. Sequenced here: peripheral blood, sampled 28 days after the second AZD1222 dose. V is TRBV5-1 and J is TRBJ2-7; 9 nucleotides align to TRBD2. The receptor's source is an adult who received the AZD1222 COVID-19 vaccine. The CDR3 nucleotides read TGCGCCAGCTCCCCCGAAGCGGGGGGATTTCCCTACGAGCAGTACTTC. Its protein product is CASSPEAGGFPYEQYF.